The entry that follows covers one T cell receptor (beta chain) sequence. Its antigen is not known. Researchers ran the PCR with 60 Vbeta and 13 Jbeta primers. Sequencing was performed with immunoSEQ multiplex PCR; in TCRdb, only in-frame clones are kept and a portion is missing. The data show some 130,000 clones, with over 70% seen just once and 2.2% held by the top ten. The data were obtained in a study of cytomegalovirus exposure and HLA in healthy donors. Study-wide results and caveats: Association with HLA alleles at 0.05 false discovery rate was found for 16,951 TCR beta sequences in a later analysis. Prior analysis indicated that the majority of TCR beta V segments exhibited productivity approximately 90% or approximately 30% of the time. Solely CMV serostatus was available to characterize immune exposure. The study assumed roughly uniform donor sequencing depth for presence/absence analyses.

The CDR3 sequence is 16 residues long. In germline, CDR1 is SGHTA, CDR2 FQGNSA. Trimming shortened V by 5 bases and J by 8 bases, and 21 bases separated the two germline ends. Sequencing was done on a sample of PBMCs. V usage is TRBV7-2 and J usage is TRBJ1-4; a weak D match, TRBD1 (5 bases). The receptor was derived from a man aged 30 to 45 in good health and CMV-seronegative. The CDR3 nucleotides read TGTGCCAGCAGCCGGGACTCCCCCGGCCTAAAAGAAAAACTGTTTTTT. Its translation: CASSRDSPGLKEKLFF.